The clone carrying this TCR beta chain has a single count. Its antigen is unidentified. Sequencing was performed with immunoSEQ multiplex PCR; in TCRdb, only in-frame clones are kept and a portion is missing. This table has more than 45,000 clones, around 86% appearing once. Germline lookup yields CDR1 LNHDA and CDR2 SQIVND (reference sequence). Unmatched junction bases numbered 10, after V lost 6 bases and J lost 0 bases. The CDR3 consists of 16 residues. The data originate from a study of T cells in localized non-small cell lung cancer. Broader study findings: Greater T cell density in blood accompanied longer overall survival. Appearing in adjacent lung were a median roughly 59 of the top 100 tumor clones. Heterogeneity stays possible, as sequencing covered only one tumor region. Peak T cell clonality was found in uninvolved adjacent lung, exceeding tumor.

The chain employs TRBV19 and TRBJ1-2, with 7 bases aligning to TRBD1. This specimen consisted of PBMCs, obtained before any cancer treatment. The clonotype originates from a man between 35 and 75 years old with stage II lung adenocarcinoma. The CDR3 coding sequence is TGTGCCAGTAGACGAGAGAGGACAGGAGCTAACTATGGCTACACCTTC. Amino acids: CASRRERTGANYGYTF.